The present entry profiles one TCR beta chain with its context. The CDR3 is 17 amino acids. Germline loops: CDR1 LGHNA, CDR2 YNFKEQ. J lost 4 bases, V lost 1 base, and 8 bases had no gene match. This sample was included in a study of blood T cell repertoires in COVID-19. The assay was immunoSEQ multiplex PCR, and TCRdb's table has in-frame clones only and misses some. The table shows roughly 260,000 clones, with 80% to 90% occurring only once. This chain connects TRBV4-2 to TRBJ2-7; TRBD2 matches 12 bases. The sample taken for sequencing was PBMCs or T cells enriched from blood (not recorded which). The source is a woman aged 45-65 years who had recovered from COVID-19. The CDR3 spells CASSQVAGTSGFYEQYF. For the CDR3, the DNA is TGTGCCAGCAGCCAAGTTGCCGGGACTAGCGGGTTTTACGAGCAGTACTTC.